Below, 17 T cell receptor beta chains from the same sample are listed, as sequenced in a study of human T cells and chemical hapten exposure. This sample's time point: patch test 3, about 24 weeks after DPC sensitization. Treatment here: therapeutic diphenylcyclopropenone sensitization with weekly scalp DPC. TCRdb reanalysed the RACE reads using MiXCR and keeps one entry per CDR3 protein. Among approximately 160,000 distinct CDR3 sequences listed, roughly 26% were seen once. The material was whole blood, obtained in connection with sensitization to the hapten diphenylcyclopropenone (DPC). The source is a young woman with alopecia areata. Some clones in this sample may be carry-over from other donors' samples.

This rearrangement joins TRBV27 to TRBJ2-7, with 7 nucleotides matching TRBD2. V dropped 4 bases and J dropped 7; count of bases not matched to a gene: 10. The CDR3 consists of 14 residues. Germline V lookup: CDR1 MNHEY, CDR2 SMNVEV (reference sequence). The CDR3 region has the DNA TGTGCCAGCAGTTCTCGTATGACTAGCCAAGAGCAGTACTTC. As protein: CASSSRMTSQEQYF.

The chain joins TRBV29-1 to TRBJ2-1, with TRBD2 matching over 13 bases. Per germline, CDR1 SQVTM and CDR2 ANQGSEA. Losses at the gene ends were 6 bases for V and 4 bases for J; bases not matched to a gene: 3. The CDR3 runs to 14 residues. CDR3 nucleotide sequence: TGCAGCGTCTGGACTAGCGGGGGTTACAATGAGCAGTTCTTC. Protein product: CSVWTSGGYNEQFF.

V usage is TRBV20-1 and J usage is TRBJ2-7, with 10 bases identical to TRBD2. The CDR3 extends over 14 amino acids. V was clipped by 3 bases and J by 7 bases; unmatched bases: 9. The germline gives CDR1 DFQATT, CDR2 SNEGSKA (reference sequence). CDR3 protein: CSASRLAGVREQYF. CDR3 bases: TGCAGTGCTAGTCGGCTAGCGGGAGTAAGGGAGCAGTACTTC.

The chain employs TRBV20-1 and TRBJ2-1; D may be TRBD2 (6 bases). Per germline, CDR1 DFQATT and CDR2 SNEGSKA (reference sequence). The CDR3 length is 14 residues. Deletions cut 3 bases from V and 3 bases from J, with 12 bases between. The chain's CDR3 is CSARVGGDYNEQFF. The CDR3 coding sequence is TGCAGTGCTAGGGTCGGCGGGGACTACAATGAGCAGTTCTTC.

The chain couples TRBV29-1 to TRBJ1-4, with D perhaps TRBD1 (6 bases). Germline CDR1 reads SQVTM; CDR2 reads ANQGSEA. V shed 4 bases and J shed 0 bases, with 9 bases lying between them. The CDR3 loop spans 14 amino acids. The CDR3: CSVAWTATNEKLFF. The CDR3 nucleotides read TGCAGCGTTGCTTGGACAGCAACTAATGAAAAACTGTTTTTT.

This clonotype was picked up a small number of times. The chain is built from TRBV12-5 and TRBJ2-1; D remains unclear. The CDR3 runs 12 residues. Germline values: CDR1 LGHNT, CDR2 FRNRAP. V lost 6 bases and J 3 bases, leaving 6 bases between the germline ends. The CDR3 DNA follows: TGTGCTAGTGGAGACGGCTACAATGAGCAGTTCTTC. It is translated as CASGDGYNEQFF.

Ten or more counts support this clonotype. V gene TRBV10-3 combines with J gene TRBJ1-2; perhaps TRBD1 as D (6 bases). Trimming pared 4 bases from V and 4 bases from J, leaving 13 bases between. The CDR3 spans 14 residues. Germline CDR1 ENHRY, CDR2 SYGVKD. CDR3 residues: CAISGTGTSYGYTF. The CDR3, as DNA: TGTGCCATCAGTGGAACAGGGACGAGCTATGGCTACACCTTC.

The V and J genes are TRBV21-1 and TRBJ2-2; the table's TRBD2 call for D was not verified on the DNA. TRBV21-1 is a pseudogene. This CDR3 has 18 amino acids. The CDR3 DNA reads TGTGCCAGCAGCCTCCGGACTAGCGGGAGTAAGAACACCGGGGAGCTGTTTTTT. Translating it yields CASSLRTSGSKNTGELFF.

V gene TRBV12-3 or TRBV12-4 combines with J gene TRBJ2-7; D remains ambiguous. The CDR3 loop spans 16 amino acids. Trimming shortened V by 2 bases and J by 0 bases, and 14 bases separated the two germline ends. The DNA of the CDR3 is TGTGCCAGCAGTTTATTCTCCGCGGCGAGCTCCTACGAGCAGTACTTC. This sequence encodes CASSLFSAASSYEQYF.

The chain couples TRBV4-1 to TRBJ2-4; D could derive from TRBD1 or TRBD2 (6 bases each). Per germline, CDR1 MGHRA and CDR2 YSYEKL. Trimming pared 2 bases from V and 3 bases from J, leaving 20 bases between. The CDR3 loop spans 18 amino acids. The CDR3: CASSQIPGEARGKNIQYF. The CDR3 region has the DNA TGCGCCAGCAGCCAAATACCTGGGGAGGCCAGGGGCAAAAACATTCAGTACTTC.

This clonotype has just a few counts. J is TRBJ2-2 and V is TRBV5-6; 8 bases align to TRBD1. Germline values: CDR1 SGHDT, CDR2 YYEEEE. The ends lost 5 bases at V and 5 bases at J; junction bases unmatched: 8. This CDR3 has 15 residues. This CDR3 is CASRGDRGRTGELFF. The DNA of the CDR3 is TGTGCCAGCAGGGGAGACAGGGGTCGAACCGGGGAGCTGTTTTTT.

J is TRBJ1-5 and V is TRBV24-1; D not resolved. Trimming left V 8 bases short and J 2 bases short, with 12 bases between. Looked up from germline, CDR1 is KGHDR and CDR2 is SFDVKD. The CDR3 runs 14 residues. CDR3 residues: CATTPHSCNQPQHF. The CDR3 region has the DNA TGTGCCACCACACCCCACAGCTGCAATCAGCCCCAGCATTTT.

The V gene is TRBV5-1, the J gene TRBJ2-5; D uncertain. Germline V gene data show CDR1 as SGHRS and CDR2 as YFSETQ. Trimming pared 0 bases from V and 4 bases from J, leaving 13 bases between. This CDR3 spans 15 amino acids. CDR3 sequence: CASSLAFDSGETQYF. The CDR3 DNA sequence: TGCGCCAGCAGCTTGGCCTTTGACTCTGGAGAGACCCAGTACTTC. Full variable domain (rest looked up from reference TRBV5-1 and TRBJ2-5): KAGVTQTPRYLIKTRGQQVTLSCSPISGHRSVSWYQQTPGQGLQFLFEYFSETQRNKGNFPGRFSGRQFSNSRSEMNVSTLELGDSALYLCASSLAFDSGETQYFGPGTRLLVL.

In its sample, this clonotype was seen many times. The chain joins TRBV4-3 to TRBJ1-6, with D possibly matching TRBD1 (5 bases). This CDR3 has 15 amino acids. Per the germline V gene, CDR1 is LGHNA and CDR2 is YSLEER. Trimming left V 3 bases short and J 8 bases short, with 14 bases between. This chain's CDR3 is CASSQTDSGDSPLHF. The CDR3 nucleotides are TGCGCCAGCAGCCAGACCGACAGTGGTGATTCACCCCTCCACTTT.

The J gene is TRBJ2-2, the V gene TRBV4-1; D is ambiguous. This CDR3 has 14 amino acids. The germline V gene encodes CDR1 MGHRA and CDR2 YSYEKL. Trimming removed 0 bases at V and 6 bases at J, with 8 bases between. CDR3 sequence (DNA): TGCGCCAGCAGCCAAGAGGAGCCCGCCGGGGAGCTGTTTTTT. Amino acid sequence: CASSQEEPAGELFF.

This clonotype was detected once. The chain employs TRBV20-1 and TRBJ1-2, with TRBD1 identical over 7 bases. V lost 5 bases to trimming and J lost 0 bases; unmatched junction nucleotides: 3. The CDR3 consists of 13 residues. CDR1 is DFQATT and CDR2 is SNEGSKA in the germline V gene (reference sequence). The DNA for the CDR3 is TGCAGTGCTGGGGGACAGCCTAACTATGGCTACACCTTC. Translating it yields CSAGGQPNYGYTF.

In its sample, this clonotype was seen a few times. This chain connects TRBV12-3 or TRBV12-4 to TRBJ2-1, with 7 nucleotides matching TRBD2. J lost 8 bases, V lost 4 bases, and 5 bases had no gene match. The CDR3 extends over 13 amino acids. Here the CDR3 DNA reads TGTGCCAGCAGTTCGGGACTAACCTATGAGCAGTTCTTC. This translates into CASSSGLTYEQFF.